This is a list of T cell receptor beta chains from one sample in a study of cytomegalovirus exposure and HLA in healthy donors. Assay: immunoSEQ multiplex PCR; the TCRdb copy retains only in-frame clones and omits some. Of around 120,000 clones in the sample, about 70% were seen once. Sequenced input: PBMCs. These receptors were taken from a man aged 45-60 years in good health and CMV-seropositive. Both conserved end residues are trimmed from each CDR3.

J: TRBJ1-5; V: TRBV10-3; CDR3: AITRTVNQPQH
J: TRBJ1-1; V: TRBV5-1; CDR3: ASSQTNTEAF
J: TRBJ1-2; V: TRBV25-1; CDR3: ASGGQGESGYT
J: TRBJ2-5; V: TRBV5-1; CDR3: ASSTRVRETQY
J: TRBJ2-5; V: TRBV5-1; CDR3: ASSWTRDRGETQY
J: TRBJ2-7; V: TRBV29-1; CDR3: SVETGLATEQY
J: TRBJ1-4; V: TRBV5-4; CDR3: ASSLDRGSNEKLF
J: TRBJ2-7; V: TRBV7-9; CDR3: ASSLAGQGPYEQY
J: TRBJ1-3; V: TRBV4-2; CDR3: ASSQVGLGSSGNTIY
J: TRBJ1-4; V: TRBV5-5; CDR3: ASSLGQEPNEKLF
J: TRBJ2-1; V: TRBV28; CDR3: ASSSPGGANNEQF
J: TRBJ1-2; V: TRBV19; CDR3: ASSQTDRGYPYGYT
J: TRBJ2-3; V: TRBV9; CDR3: ASSSPTGIPDTQY
J: TRBJ2-2; V: TRBV5-1; CDR3: ASSLFGTGELF
J: TRBJ2-1; V: TRBV6-1; CDR3: ASSEQASGSGEQF
J: TRBJ2-7; V: TRBV4-1; CDR3: ASSQDIAGKAYEQY
J: TRBJ1-5; V: TRBV5-1; CDR3: ASSPGTANQPQH
J: TRBJ2-2; V: TRBV2; CDR3: ASSESLADLTGELF
J: TRBJ1-1; V: TRBV30; CDR3: AWSVGQRDTEAF
J: TRBJ1-2; V: TRBV5-8; CDR3: ASSLPIVSGYT
J: TRBJ1-3; V: TRBV5-1; CDR3: ASSELPGNTIY
J: TRBJ1-2; V: TRBV9; CDR3: ASSVGQERDYGYT
J: TRBJ1-2; V: TRBV15; CDR3: ATSRDKAIYGYT
J: TRBJ1-1; V: TRBV5-1; CDR3: ASSHRYGGNTEAF
J: TRBJ2-7; V: TRBV27; CDR3: ASSLGRSPNEQY
J: TRBJ2-1; V: TRBV5-1; CDR3: ASSFQLAGGYNEQF
J: TRBJ2-7; V: TRBV6-6; CDR3: ASLTGSEQY
J: TRBJ2-5; V: TRBV6-1; CDR3: ASRSRGGQETQY
J: TRBJ2-5; V: TRBV5-1; CDR3: ASRRGSQETQY